The present T cell receptor beta chain was sequenced within a study of blood T cell repertoires in COVID-19. Looking at the study overall: Italy, Spain and the United States were the sources of the convalescent and acute COVID-19 samples. The analysed material was cDNA or gDNA that came from T cells, B-cell-depleted T cells, or PBMCs.

In the authors' workflow: Reference gene primer amplification yielded estimated nucleated cell counts. TCRdb's table, derived via immunoSEQ multiplex PCR, lists solely in-frame clones and lacks some. D and trimming were read from the DNA, whereas the V and J calls and clone size are those reported in that table. The repertoire has 250,000 to 350,000 clones, more than 75% of them found once; the top ten carry approximately 8.1%. The CDR3 runs 17 residues. The germline V gene has CDR1 MDHEN and CDR2 SYDVKM. With 6 bases clipped from V and 0 bases from J, the junction kept 8 bases outside the gene matches.

This chain uses TRBV28 with TRBJ1-5, with TRBD1 matching over 10 bases. The clonotype originates from a woman aged 45-60 years who had recovered from COVID-19. The sequenced sample consisted of peripheral blood. DNA of the CDR3: TGTGCCAGCAGGCGACAGGGGGCCGCGATTAGCAATCAGCCCCAGCATTTT. Residues: CASRRQGAAISNQPQHF. The full variable domain, rest sourced from reference TRBV28 and TRBJ1-5, is DVKVTQSSRYLVKRTGEKVFLECVQDMDHENMFWYRQDPGLGLRLIYFSYDVKMKEKGDIPEGYSVSREKKERFSLILESASTNQTSMYLCASRRQGAAISNQPQHFGDGTRLSIL.